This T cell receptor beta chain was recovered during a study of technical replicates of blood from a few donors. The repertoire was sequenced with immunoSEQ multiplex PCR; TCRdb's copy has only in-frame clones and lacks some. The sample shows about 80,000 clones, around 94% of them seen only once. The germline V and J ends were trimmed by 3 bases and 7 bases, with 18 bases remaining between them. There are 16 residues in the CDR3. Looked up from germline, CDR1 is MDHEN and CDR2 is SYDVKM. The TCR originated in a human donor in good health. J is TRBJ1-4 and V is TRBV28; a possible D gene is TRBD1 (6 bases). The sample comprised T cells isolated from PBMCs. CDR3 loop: CASSLAVHRGSEKLFF. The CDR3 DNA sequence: TGTGCCAGCAGTTTGGCGGTCCATAGGGGGAGTGAAAAACTGTTTTTT.